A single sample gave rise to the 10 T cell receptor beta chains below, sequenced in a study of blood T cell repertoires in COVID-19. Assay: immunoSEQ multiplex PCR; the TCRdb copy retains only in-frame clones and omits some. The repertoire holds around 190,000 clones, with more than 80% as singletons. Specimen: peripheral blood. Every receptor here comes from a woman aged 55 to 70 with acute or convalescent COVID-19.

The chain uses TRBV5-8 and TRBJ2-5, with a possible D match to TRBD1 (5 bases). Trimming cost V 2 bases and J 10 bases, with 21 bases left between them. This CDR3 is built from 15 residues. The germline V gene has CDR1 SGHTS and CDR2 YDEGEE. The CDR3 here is CASSFPGANTGHQYF. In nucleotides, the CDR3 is TGTGCCAGCAGCTTTCCTGGGGCGAACACCGGCCACCAGTACTTC.

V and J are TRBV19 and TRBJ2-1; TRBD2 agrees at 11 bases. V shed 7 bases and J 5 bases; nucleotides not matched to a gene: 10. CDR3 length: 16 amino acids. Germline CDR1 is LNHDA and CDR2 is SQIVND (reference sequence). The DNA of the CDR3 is TGTGCCAGTAAACCACTAGCGGGAGCGGTGCACAATGAGCAGTTCTTC. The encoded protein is CASKPLAGAVHNEQFF.

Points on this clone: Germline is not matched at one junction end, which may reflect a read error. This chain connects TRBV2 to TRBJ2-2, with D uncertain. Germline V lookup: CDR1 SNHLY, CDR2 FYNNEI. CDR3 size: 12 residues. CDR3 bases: TGTGCCAGCAGTGAAGGGGCTGGTCAGTGGATTTTT. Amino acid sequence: CASSEGAGQWIF.

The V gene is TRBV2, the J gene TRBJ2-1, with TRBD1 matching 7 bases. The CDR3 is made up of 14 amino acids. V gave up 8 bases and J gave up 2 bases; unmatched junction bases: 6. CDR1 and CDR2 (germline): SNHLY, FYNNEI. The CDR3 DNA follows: TGTGCCAGCGGGAAGGGGGCAACCTACAATGAGCAGTTCTTC. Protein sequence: CASGKGATYNEQFF.

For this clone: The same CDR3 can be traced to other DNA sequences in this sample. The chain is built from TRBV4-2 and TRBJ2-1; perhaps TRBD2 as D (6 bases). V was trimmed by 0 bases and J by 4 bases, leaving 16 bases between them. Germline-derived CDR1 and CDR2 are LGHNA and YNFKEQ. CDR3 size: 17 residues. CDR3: CASSQDFGGPPYNEQFF. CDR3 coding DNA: TGTGCCAGCAGCCAAGATTTCGGAGGGCCACCGTACAATGAGCAGTTCTTC.

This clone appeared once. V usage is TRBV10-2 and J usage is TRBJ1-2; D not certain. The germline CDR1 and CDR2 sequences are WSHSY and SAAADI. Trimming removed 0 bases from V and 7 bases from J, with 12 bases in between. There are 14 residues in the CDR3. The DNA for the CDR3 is TGCGCCAGCAGTGAGTCGACGGCAGGCTCTGGCTACACCTTC. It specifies CASSESTAGSGYTF.

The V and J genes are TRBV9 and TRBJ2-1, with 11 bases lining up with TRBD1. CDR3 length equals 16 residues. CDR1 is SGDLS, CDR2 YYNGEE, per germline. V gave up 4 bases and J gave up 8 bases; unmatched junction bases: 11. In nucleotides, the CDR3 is TGTGCCAGCAGCCCTCGTGGGGGACAGGGGGTTGATGAGCAGTTCTTC. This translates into CASSPRGGQGVDEQFF.

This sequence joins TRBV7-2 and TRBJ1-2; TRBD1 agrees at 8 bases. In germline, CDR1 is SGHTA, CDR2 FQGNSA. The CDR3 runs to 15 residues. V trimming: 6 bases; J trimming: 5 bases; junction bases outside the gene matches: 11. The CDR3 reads CASRMTGAVKYGYTF. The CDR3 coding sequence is TGTGCCAGCAGGATGACAGGGGCGGTGAAGTATGGCTACACCTTC.

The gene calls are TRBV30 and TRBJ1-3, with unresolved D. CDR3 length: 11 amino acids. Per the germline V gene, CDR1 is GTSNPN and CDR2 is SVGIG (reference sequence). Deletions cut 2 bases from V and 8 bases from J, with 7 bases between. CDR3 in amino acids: CAWSPLDTIYF. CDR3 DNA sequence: TGTGCCTGGAGTCCCCTAGACACCATATATTTT.

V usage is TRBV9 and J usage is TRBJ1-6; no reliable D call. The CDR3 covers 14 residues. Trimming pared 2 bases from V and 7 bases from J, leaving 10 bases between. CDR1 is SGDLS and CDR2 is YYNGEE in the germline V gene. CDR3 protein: CASSVEVGNSPLHF. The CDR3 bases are TGTGCCAGCAGCGTGGAGGTAGGAAATTCACCCCTCCACTTT.